This record looks at one T cell receptor beta chain sequence and its context. Its antigen is undetermined. This record belongs to a study of cytomegalovirus exposure and HLA in healthy donors. The study, taken as a whole, reports: The authors considered a cluster of highly shared sequence variants likely to be a sequencing artifact. Later analysis suggested most CMV-associated TCR beta chains were HLA-restricted. Later analysis reportedly placed an Asian-associated ancestry cluster below the roughly 700-donor mean in N-insertions.

CDR1 and CDR2 from the germline V gene are SGHTA and FQGTGA. The V end lost 5 bases, the J end lost 1 base, and 8 bases lay between the germline ends. The CDR3 has 13 residues. 60 Vbeta and 13 Jbeta primers were used in PCR. The table came from immunoSEQ multiplex PCR; TCRdb's copy has only in-frame clones and leaves some out. The data contain 97,000 or so clones, around 78% of them singletons. The chain carries TRBV7-3 and TRBJ1-1, with D maybe TRBD1 (6 bases). The sample was PBMCs. The origin of this receptor is a man aged 35-49 years in good health and CMV-seronegative. CDR3 DNA: TGTGCCAGCAGCCCGGGACAGAACACTGAAGCTTTCTTT. It is translated as CASSPGQNTEAFF.